This T cell receptor (beta chain) was obtained from a study of long-term antiretroviral therapy in people with HIV. Notes on the study in general: Repertoires in HIV (unlike those of controls) had narrower CDR3 length ranges. Collection of the blood took place between the mid-2000s and the late 2010s. The ART regimens in use then may have been less effective than current ones.

immunoSEQ v3.0 was run at survey level. Sequencing was performed with immunoSEQ multiplex PCR; in TCRdb, only in-frame clones are kept and a portion is missing. The sample records about 20,000 clones, approximately 88% being singletons. This CDR3 spans 16 amino acids. Germline V gene data show CDR1 as SGHAT and CDR2 as FQNNGV. V lost 5 bases and J 2 bases, leaving 19 bases between the germline ends. This clone was picked up a small number of times. Its antigen is unidentified. The receptor was derived from a woman in her 40s with HIV. This chain connects TRBV11-2 to TRBJ2-7, with D perhaps TRBD1 or TRBD2 (5 bases each). Sequencing used unsorted PBMCs, obtained 1.2 years after starting antiretroviral therapy. DNA of the CDR3: TGTGCCAGCAGCCCCCAAACGGGACGCCTTACCTACGAGCAGTACTTC. It encodes CASSPQTGRLTYEQYF.